These 5 T cell receptor beta chains came from one sample sequenced in a study of blood T cell repertoires in COVID-19. The assay was immunoSEQ multiplex PCR, and TCRdb's table has in-frame clones only and misses some. This sample has under 200,000 clones, with roughly four fifths found just once. Sequenced material: peripheral blood. The receptor set was obtained from a man aged 25 to 40 with active or convalescent COVID-19.

The chain employs TRBV6-1 and TRBJ2-7, with 7 bases identical to TRBD1. V lost 2 bases to trimming and J lost 4 bases; unmatched junction nucleotides: 8. The germline V gene encodes CDR1 MNHNS and CDR2 SASEGT. This CDR3 contains 15 residues. As DNA, the CDR3 is TGTGCCAGCAGTGAACTACAGGGGATCTGGTACGAGCAGTACTTC. Its protein is CASSELQGIWYEQYF.

The V call is TRBV24-1, the J call TRBJ2-1, with D possibly TRBD2 on 7 matching bases. The ends were cut back, 6 bases at V and 8 bases at J, with 19 bases in the middle. Germline V CDR1 and CDR2: KGHDR, SFDVKD. This CDR3 is 15 amino acids long. DNA of the CDR3: TGTGCCACCAGTCTAGGGGGAGGGCCTTTAGATGAGCAGTTCTTC. Its protein product is CATSLGGGPLDEQFF.

The table lists this clone with a few counts. This chain uses TRBV10-1 with TRBJ2-2; D possibly corresponds to TRBD1 (5 bases). Looked up from germline, CDR1 is WNHNN and CDR2 is SYGVQD (reference sequence). The CDR3 loop spans 14 amino acids. The germline V and J ends were trimmed by 5 bases and 6 bases, with 13 bases remaining between them. The CDR3 here is CASSPRGGAGELFF. The CDR3 nucleotides are TGCGCCAGCAGTCCAAGGGGTGGAGCCGGGGAGCTGTTTTTT.

The rearrangement joins TRBV7-3 to TRBJ1-5; D is unresolved. Deletions cut 2 bases from V and 5 bases from J, with 13 bases between. Germline V gene sequence: CDR1 SGHTA, CDR2 FQGTGA. This CDR3 is 15 amino acids long. DNA for the CDR3: TGTGCCAGCAGCTTATATCCACAGAACCATCAGCCCCAGCATTTT. Amino acids: CASSLYPQNHQPQHF.

As DNA, the CDR3 is TGTGCCAGCAGACGAGACAGGGGCTCTAACTATGGCTACACCTTC. This codes for CASRRDRGSNYGYTF. The chain has TRBV6-5 and TRBJ1-2, with 8 bases that match TRBD1. The CDR3 contains 15 residues. V lost 6 bases to trimming and J lost 0 bases; unmatched junction nucleotides: 6. Looked up from germline, CDR1 is MNHEY and CDR2 is SVGAGI.